This T cell receptor beta chain was documented in a study of regulatory T cells in long-lasting Graves disease. Whole-study context: Antithyroid drug exposure in newly diagnosed Graves' patients had lasted under 3 months. Overall study findings and caveats: Favored usage of TRBV28, TRBJ1-2 and TRBJ2-5 was recorded in persistent disease.

The V end lost 1 base, the J end lost 5 bases, and 11 bases lay between the germline ends. The CDR3 runs to 14 residues. CDR1 and CDR2 (germline): LGHDT, YNNKEL (reference sequence). Construction of the TCR beta libraries employed iRepertoire HTBI primers in conjunction with Arm-PCR of CDR3 regions. TCRdb used MiXCR to reprocess the multiplex PCR reads, holding one entry per CDR3 protein. Of 410,000 or so distinct CDR3 sequences listed, more than 13% were seen once; the top ten hold 15% to 20%. Time point specified: newly diagnosed GD, antithyroid drugs for less than 3 months. RNA from PBMCs was the source of the TCR library. This clonotype has a single count. Its specificity is unknown. The same sample was also used in a study of T cells in Graves' hyperthyroidism and ophthalmopathy. That source adds: Prediction of ophthalmopathy progression came a median roughly 6.7 months pre-onset.

Sequences were derived from peripheral blood mononuclear cells (PBMCs), sampled at new diagnosis, from a patient treated with antithyroid drugs. The J gene is TRBJ2-5, the V gene TRBV3-1, with TRBD2 as a possible D gene (6 bases). The TCR comes from a woman aged 30 to 39 with Graves disease. CDR3 amino acids: CASSQAGDGETQYF. The CDR3 DNA reads TGTGCCAGCAGCCAAGCGGGAGATGGGGAGACCCAGTACTTC.